This entry is about one T cell receptor (beta chain). These data belong to a study of blood T cell repertoires in COVID-19. Study background: In each case, the material was cDNA or gDNA derived from T cells, B-cell-depleted T cells, or PBMCs.

V was shortened by 6 bases and J by 8 bases, with 8 bases between the two germline ends. Germline V gene lookup returns CDR1 MNHEY and CDR2 SVGAGI. There are 11 residues in the CDR3. Here immunoSEQ multiplex PCR was the method, and the copy in TCRdb shows in-frame clones only, minus some. There are a few hundred thousand clones in the sample; 85% occur only once, and roughly 2.5% lies in the top ten. Two negative PCRs, clearance, or symptom resolution were required of recovered Cohort 3 donors. The TCR was taken from a woman between 50 and 59 years old who had recovered from COVID-19. The specimen sequenced was PBMCs or T cells enriched from blood (not recorded which). V is TRBV6-5 and J is TRBJ2-4, with a tentative D call TRBD1 (5 bases). CDR3 sequence (DNA): TGTGCCAGCAGATTAGGGGACATTCAGTACTTC. Translation gives CASRLGDIQYF.